This T cell receptor (beta chain) originates from a study of CD8+CD57+ T cells in acquired aplastic anemia. Study context: 3.2 ug was the average amount of DNA from sorted CD4+ and CD8+ cells. Healthy donors yielded some 9.9 million CD4+ cell reads on average.

The ends lost 3 bases at V and 6 bases at J; junction bases unmatched: 7. Germline V lookup: CDR1 ENHRY, CDR2 SYGVKD. CDR3 length: 14 amino acids. The study, taken as a whole, reports: Patients had around 30 CD8+ CDR3 sequences in common with controls (the shared set). CD8+ Simpson's diversity did not differ significantly between patients and controls.

Genomic DNA constituted the template upon which TCR beta VDJ and CDR3 profiling was performed. TCRdb passed the reads through MiXCR, listing each CDR3 protein once. The profile covers 150,000 or so distinct CDR3 sequences, with 55% to 80% appearing a single time and roughly 44% taken by the ten largest. There are many counts of this clonotype. Its antigen is not identified. The sequence derives from a human donor in good health. The genes are TRBV10-3 and TRBJ1-1; TRBD1 matches 7 bases. Sequenced: sorted CD4+, CD8+, or CD8+CD57+ T cells (not recorded which) from PBMCs. This CDR3 reads CAISDRDREPEAFF. The CDR3 DNA sequence: TGTGCCATCAGTGACCGGGACAGAGAACCTGAAGCTTTCTTT.